Sequencing of this TCR beta chain was carried out in a study of glioma-infiltrating T cells after dendritic cell vaccination. Study details: Autologous tumor lysate-pulsed dendritic cell vaccination was given between the early 2000s and the early 2010s.

Assay used: immunoSEQ multiplex PCR; TCRdb lists only in-frame clones, some missing. The top ten clones hold roughly 6.8% of a sample with tens of thousands of clones, roughly four fifths of them seen once. The time point: after dendritic cell vaccination, including at tumor progression/relapse. Per the germline V gene, CDR1 is SGHTA and CDR2 is FQGNSA. V was pared by 10 bases and J by 1 base, with 17 bases between. The CDR3 runs to 15 residues. The sequencing here drew on blood, taken after dendritic cell vaccination. The TCR comes from a human donor with glioblastoma. This chain links TRBV7-2 with TRBJ2-1, with D possibly being TRBD1 (7 bases). The CDR3 nucleotides are TGTGCCACGGCCGCGGGGACAGTTTCCTACAATGAGCAGTTCTTC. Its protein is CATAAGTVSYNEQFF.